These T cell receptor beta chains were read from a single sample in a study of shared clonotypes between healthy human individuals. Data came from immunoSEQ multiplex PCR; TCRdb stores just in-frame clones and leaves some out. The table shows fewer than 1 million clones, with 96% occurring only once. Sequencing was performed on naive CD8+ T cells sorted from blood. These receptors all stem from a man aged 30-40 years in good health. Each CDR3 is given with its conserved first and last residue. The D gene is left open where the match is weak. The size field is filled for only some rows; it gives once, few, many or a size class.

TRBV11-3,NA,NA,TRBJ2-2,TGTGCCAGCAGCTATTCCGGGAGTCCGTTCGGGGAGCTGTTTTTT,CASSYSGSPFGELFF
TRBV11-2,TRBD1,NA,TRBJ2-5,TGTGCCAGCAGCTTATGGGGACAGACCCAAGAGACCCAGTACTTC,CASSLWGQTQETQYF
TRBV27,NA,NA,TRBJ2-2,TGTGCCAGCAGTCCCAGCCGGGCAGGTAACACCGGGGAGCTGTTTTTT,CASSPSRAGNTGELFF
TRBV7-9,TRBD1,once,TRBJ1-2,TGTGCCAGCAGCCCGACCGGGACAGGGGCACATGGCTACACCTTC,CASSPTGTGAHGYTF
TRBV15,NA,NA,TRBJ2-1,TGTGCCACCAGCCCTACTTCGAGCTCCTACAATGAGCAGTTCTTC,CATSPTSSSYNEQFF
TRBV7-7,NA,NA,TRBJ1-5,TGTGCTAGCAGCTTAGAGGCAACGGGTACTCAGCCCCAGCATTTT,CASSLEATGTQPQHF
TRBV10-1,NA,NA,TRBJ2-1,TGCGCCAGCAGTGAGTCCGGTGCTTTGTACAATGAGCAGTTCTTC,CASSESGALYNEQFF
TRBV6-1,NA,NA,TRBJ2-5,TGTGCCAGCGGGCGTACTTCGGAGACCCAGTACTTC,CASGRTSETQYF
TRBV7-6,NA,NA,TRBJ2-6,TGTGCCAGCAGCTTAGTAAGGGGTGGCTCTGGGGCCAACGTCCTGACTTTC,CASSLVRGGSGANVLTF
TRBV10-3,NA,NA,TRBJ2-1,TGTGCCATCAGTCAAGACTGGAGCTCCTACAATGAGCAGTTCTTC,CAISQDWSSYNEQFF
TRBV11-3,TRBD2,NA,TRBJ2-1,TGTGCCAGCAGCGCCGAACTAGCGGGAGACAATGAGCAGTTCTTC,CASSAELAGDNEQFF
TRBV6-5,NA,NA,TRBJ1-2,TGTGCCAGCAGTTACTCCCTGAGCAGCGATGGCTACACCTTC,CASSYSLSSDGYTF
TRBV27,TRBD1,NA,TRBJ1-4,TGTGCCAGCAGTCTGACAGGGGTTCGTGAAAAACTGTTTTTT,CASSLTGVREKLFF
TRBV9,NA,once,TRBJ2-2,TGTGCCAGCGGCGGGGGCTGGAACACCGGGGAGCTGTTTTTT,CASGGGWNTGELFF
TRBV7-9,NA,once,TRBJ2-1,TGTGCCAGCAGCTTAGCGACCCACATCTCCTACAATGAGCAGTTCTTC,CASSLATHISYNEQFF
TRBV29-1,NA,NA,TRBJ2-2,TGCAGCGTTGGGGGCAGGGATCGTGTATCGGGCACCGGGGAGCTGTTTTTT,CSVGGRDRVSGTGELFF
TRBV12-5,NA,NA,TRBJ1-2,TGTGCTAGTGGTTTGACAGGGACTAACTATGGCTACACCTTC,CASGLTGTNYGYTF
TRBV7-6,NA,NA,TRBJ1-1,TGTGCCAGCAGCCCCGTTCAGGACCGGAACACTGAAGCTTTCTTT,CASSPVQDRNTEAFF
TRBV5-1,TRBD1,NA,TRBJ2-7,TGCGCCAGCAGCTTGGTGGACAGGGGCCGCTACGAGCAGTACTTC,CASSLVDRGRYEQYF
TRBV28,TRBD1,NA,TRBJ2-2,TGTGCCAGCAGTGAGACACAGGGGGCGGTTTCCGGGGAGCTGTTTTTT,CASSETQGAVSGELFF
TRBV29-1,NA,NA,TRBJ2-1,TGCAGCGTTGAGACACAGGTCTACAATGAGCAGTTCTTC,CSVETQVYNEQFF
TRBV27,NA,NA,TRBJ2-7,TGTGCCAGCAGTCCGACAGGCTATCTCTACGAGCAGTACTTC,CASSPTGYLYEQYF
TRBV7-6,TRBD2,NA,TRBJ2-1,TGTGCCAGCAGCTTGACTAGCGGGTCCCCCCCGAAGCAGTTCTTC,CASSLTSGSPPKQFF
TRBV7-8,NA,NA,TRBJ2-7,TGTGCCAGCAGCGCCTTCGGGAGCTCCTACGAGCAGTACTTC,CASSAFGSSYEQYF
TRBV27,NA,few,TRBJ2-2,TGTGCCAGCAGGGGCGCGGGGCCGAACACCGGGGAGCTGTTTTTT,CASRGAGPNTGELFF
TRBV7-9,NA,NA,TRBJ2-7,TGTGCCAGCAGCTTAGCGACCGTTTACTACGAGCAGTACTTC,CASSLATVYYEQYF
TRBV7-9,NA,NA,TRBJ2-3,TGTGCCAGCAGCTTAGGGATCCTTGACACAGATACGCAGTATTTT,CASSLGILDTDTQYF
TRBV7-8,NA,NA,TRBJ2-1,TGTGCCAGCAGCCCCCCGTCCCCCTACAATGAGCAGTTCTTC,CASSPPSPYNEQFF
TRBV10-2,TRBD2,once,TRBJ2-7,TGCGCCAGCAGTGGAGTCGGGAGGGAATACGAGCAGTACTTC,CASSGVGREYEQYF
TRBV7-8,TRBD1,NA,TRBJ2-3,TGTGCCAGCAGCTCTGACAGGGGGAGAGATACGCAGTATTTT,CASSSDRGRDTQYF
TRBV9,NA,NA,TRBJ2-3,TGTGCCAGCAGCTTAGAGGCAGATACGCAGTATTTT,CASSLEADTQYF
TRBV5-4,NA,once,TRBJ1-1,TGTGCCAGCAGGACACAGGACAACACTGAAGCTTTCTTT,CASRTQDNTEAFF
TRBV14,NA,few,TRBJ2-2,TGTGCCAGCAGCCAAGAAGTGGGGGGAATTACCGGGGAGCTGTTTTTT,CASSQEVGGITGELFF
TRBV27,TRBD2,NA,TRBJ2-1,TGTGCCAGCAGTTTAGGTTGGCCGGGACTAGCGGGAGGAGAAAGCAATGAGCAGTTCTTC,CASSLGWPGLAGGESNEQFF
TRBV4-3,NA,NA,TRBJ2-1,TGCGCCAGCAGCCACCTTATGGACGGAGTATACAATGAGCAGTTCTTC,CASSHLMDGVYNEQFF
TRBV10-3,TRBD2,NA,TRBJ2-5,TGTGCCATCAGTGACCCCCGGGAGGGCCCGGAGGAGACCCAGTACTTC,CAISDPREGPEETQYF
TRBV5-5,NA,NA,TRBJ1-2,TGTGCCAGCAGCTGGGAAAGAGGGCTTAACTATGGCTACACCTTC,CASSWERGLNYGYTF
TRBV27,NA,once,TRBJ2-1,TGTGCCAGCAGTTTATCTGCCTACAATGAGCAGTTCTTC,CASSLSAYNEQFF
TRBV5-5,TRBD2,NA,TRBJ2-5,TGTGCCAGCAGAAATCCGGGACTAGCGGAAGAGACCCAGTACTTC,CASRNPGLAEETQYF
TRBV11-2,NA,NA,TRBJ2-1,TGTGCCAGCAGCATCCTTCGGAATGAGCAGTTCTTC,CASSILRNEQFF
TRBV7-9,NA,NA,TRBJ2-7,TGTGCCAGCAGCCCCATGTGGGGGGGCAGCTCCTACGAGCAGTACTTC,CASSPMWGGSSYEQYF
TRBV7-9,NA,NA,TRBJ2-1,TGTGCCAGCAGCTCAGACAGTCCCTACAATGAGCAGTTCTTC,CASSSDSPYNEQFF
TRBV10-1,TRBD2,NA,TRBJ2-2,TGCGCCAGCAGCCCCGGTGTACCGGGACTAGCAGACACCGGGGAGCTGTTTTTT,CASSPGVPGLADTGELFF
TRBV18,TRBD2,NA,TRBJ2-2,TGTGCCAGCTCACACTACTCTAGCGGGAGAGGAACCGGGGAGCTGTTTTTT,CASSHYSSGRGTGELFF
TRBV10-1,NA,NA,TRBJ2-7,TGCGCCAGCAGTGAGAGGGGAAGAGCCTACGAGCAGTACTTC,CASSERGRAYEQYF
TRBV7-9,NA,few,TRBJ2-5,TGTGCCAGCAGCCCCACACAGGCGTTCCAAGAGACCCAGTACTTC,CASSPTQAFQETQYF
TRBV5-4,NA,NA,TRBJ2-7,TGTGCCAGCAGCTTGGAGACTAGGCCCTACGAGCAGTACTTC,CASSLETRPYEQYF
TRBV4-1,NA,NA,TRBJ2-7,TGCGCCAGCAGCCAGGACTGGCGTGGTTCCTACGAGCAGTACTTC,CASSQDWRGSYEQYF
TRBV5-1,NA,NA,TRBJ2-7,TGCGCCAGCAGCCTCAGGCCTAGCGGGACAGGTCGGTTCTTCGACGAGCAGTACTTC,CASSLRPSGTGRFFDEQYF
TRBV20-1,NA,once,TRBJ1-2,TGCAGTGCTAGAGAGTTTTATGGCTACACCTTC,CSAREFYGYTF
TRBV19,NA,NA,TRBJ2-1,TGTGCCAGTAGTATCGAAGGGGCAGGGAATGAGCAGTTCTTC,CASSIEGAGNEQFF